What follows are 14 T cell receptor beta chains derived from one specimen sequenced in a study of blood T cell repertoires in COVID-19. Sequencing was performed with immunoSEQ multiplex PCR; in TCRdb, only in-frame clones are kept and a portion is missing. The table lists 35,000 to 40,000 clones, about four fifths of them singletons. Sequencing input: peripheral blood. The receptors originated from a man older than 75 with active or convalescent COVID-19.

V gene TRBV9 combines with J gene TRBJ2-7, with TRBD1 matching over 7 bases. The CDR3 covers 12 residues. Trimming took 3 bases from V and 6 from J; bases not matched to a gene: 3. CDR1 SGDLS and CDR2 YYNGEE come from the germline V gene. The CDR3 bases are TGTGCCAGCAGCGCCACAGGGGCCGAGCAGTACTTC. Its protein is CASSATGAEQYF.

V is TRBV7-9 and J is TRBJ1-4; a weak D match, TRBD1 (6 bases). This CDR3 spans 14 amino acids. CDR1 and CDR2 (germline): SEHNR, FQNEAQ (reference sequence). V lost 1 base, J lost 8 bases, and 11 bases lay in between. CDR3: CASSLVGGREKLFF. Written as DNA, the CDR3 is TGTGCCAGCAGCTTAGTTGGGGGCCGGGAAAAACTGTTTTTT.

This sequence joins TRBV7-9 and TRBJ2-2; 10 nucleotides agree with TRBD2. Germline trimming cut 3 bases from V and 0 bases from J; bases unmatched to any gene: 1. The CDR3 contains 16 residues. Germline values: CDR1 SEHNR, CDR2 FQNEAQ (reference sequence). The CDR3: CASSFGLAANTGELFF. The DNA of the CDR3 is TGTGCCAGCAGCTTTGGACTAGCGGCGAACACCGGGGAGCTGTTTTTT. Full variable domain (rest looked up from reference TRBV7-9 and TRBJ2-2): DTGVSQNPRHKITKRGQNVTFRCDPISEHNRLYWYRQTLGQGPEFLTYFQNEAQLEKSRLLSDRFSAERPKGSFSTLEIQRTEQGDSAMYLCASSFGLAANTGELFFGEGSRLTVL.

This chain connects TRBV28 to TRBJ2-7, with 8 bases aligning to TRBD2. The germline V gene has CDR1 MDHEN and CDR2 SYDVKM. The CDR3 has 14 amino acids. Trimming at V came to 6 bases and at J to 0 bases, leaving 4 bases not matched to a gene. CDR3 region: CASRAGGSSYEQYF. For the CDR3, the DNA is TGTGCCAGCAGGGCGGGGGGTAGCTCCTACGAGCAGTACTTC.

In nucleotides, the CDR3 is TGTGCCAGCAGTGAAGCGGAGGACAGATACACCTACAATGAGCAGTTCTTC. The encoded protein is CASSEAEDRYTYNEQFF. The genes are TRBV2 and TRBJ2-1; maybe TRBD1 (6 bases). Trimming left V 0 bases short and J 2 bases short, with 14 bases between. Germline CDR1 and CDR2: SNHLY and FYNNEI. The CDR3 totals 17 residues.

This clone was seen a handful of times. The rearrangement links TRBV6-5 to TRBJ1-5; D ambiguous. The CDR3 sequence is 14 residues long. Trimming took 7 bases from V and 5 from J, leaving 15 bases between them. Germline V CDR1 and CDR2: MNHEY, SVGAGI. The CDR3 DNA reads TGTGCCAGCACGGGAGGAAGGCTTCATCAGCCCCAGCATTTT. It codes for CASTGGRLHQPQHF.

The chain links TRBV5-4 to TRBJ1-5; TRBD1 matches at 8 bases. The CDR3 totals 18 residues. CDR1 SGHNT and CDR2 YYREEE come from the germline V gene (reference sequence). V lost 2 bases, J lost 1 base, and 11 bases stayed unmatched. Here the CDR3 DNA reads TGTGCCAGCAGCTTCAGGACAGGGAAAGGTGGAAGCAATCAGCCCCAGCATTTT. Amino acids: CASSFRTGKGGSNQPQHF.

The chain uses TRBV27 and TRBJ1-6, with TRBD1 identical over 8 bases. V was pared by 4 bases and J by 6 bases, with 8 bases of the junction left unmatched. This CDR3 has 16 residues. Germline V lookup: CDR1 MNHEY, CDR2 SMNVEV (reference sequence). CDR3 sequence reads: CASSSTGVEFNSPLHF. In DNA form, the CDR3 reads TGTGCCAGCAGTTCGACAGGGGTCGAATTTAATTCACCCCTCCACTTT.

The chain combines TRBV2 with TRBJ2-1; 9 positions match TRBD2. The CDR3 extends over 15 amino acids. Germline V lookup: CDR1 SNHLY, CDR2 FYNNEI. J was trimmed by 10 bases and V by 5 bases; bases with no gene match: 12. CDR3 region: CASSPGTSFGGEQFF. CDR3 DNA: TGTGCCAGCAGTCCCGGGACTAGCTTTGGAGGCGAGCAGTTCTTC. Drawing the rest from reference TRBV2 and TRBJ2-1, the complete variable domain is EPEVTQTPSHQVTQMGQEVILRCVPISNHLYFYWYRQILGQKVEFLVSFYNNEISEKSEIFDDQFSVERPDGSNFTLKIRSTKLEDSAMYFCASSPGTSFGGEQFFGPGTRLTVL.

The V call is TRBV6-5, the J call TRBJ2-7; a possible D gene is TRBD2 (5 bases). V dropped 6 bases and J dropped 6 bases, with 21 bases sitting between them. CDR1 MNHEY and CDR2 SVGAGI come from the germline V gene. This CDR3 is built from 15 residues. The CDR3 sequence: CASSRVFPTTVEQYF. DNA of the CDR3: TGTGCCAGCAGCCGCGTATTTCCGACTACCGTCGAGCAGTACTTC.

The CDR3 coding sequence is TGTGCCAGCAGCCAACCCCTAGCGCGTTCCTACAATGAGCAGTTCTTC. Amino acids: CASSQPLARSYNEQFF. This chain links TRBV3-1 (or the pseudogene TRBV3-2) with TRBJ2-1; D possibly corresponds to TRBD2 (6 bases). This CDR3 is 16 amino acids long. Trimming left V 2 bases short and J 1 base short, with 12 bases between. Germline lookup yields CDR1 LGHDT and CDR2 YNNKEL (reference sequence).

The chain is built from TRBV10-3 and TRBJ1-5; D is unresolved. Trimming stripped 7 bases from V and 4 bases from J, with 11 bases between. Germline-derived CDR1 and CDR2 are ENHRY and SYGVKD. This CDR3 has 13 residues. Here the CDR3 reads CAITNGGNQPQHF. DNA for the CDR3: TGTGCCATCACCAATGGCGGAAATCAGCCCCAGCATTTT.

The chain joins TRBV7-8 to TRBJ1-6, with 7 bases aligning to TRBD1. Germline V gene lookup returns CDR1 SGHVS and CDR2 FQNEAQ. The CDR3 consists of 16 residues. V gave up 5 bases and J gave up 6 bases; unmatched junction bases: 10. The CDR3 region is CASSPGKGAGNSPLHF. The CDR3 DNA is TGTGCCAGCAGCCCAGGGAAGGGGGCAGGTAATTCACCCCTCCACTTT.

Written as DNA, the CDR3 is TGTGCCAGCAGTTTTTTCTCGGACAGGGGTAATGAAAAACTGTTTTTT. This sequence encodes CASSFFSDRGNEKLFF. The V gene is TRBV28, the J gene TRBJ1-4; 9 bases agree with TRBD1. The V gene end was trimmed by 3 bases and the J gene end by 4 bases; junction bases not matched to a gene: 6. CDR1 MDHEN and CDR2 SYDVKM come from the germline V gene. The CDR3 is 16 amino acids.